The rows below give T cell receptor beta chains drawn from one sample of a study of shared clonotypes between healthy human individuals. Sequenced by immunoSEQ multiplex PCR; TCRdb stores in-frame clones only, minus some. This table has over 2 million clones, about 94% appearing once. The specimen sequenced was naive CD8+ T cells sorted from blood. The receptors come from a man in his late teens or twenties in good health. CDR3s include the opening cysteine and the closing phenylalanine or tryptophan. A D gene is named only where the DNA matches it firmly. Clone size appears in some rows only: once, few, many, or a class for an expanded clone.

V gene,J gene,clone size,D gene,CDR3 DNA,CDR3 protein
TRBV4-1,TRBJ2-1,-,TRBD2,TGCGCCAGCAGCCAAGGAGCGGGGGCCATCGCGGAGCAGTTCTTC,CASSQGAGAIAEQFF
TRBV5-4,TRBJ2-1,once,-,TGTGCCAGCAGCTTGGAACCGCACAATGAGCAGTTCTTC,CASSLEPHNEQFF
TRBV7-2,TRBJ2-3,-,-,TGTGCCAGCAGCTTAGGGGGATTGCGGGATCTGCCAGATACGCAGTATTTT,CASSLGGLRDLPDTQYF
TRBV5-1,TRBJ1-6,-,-,TGCGCCAGCAGCTTGGGTATTGGAGGGCTGGAATCACCCCTCCACTTT,CASSLGIGGLESPLHF
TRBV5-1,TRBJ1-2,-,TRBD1,TGCGCCAGCAGCCCCGCGGGACAGGGTTACTATGGCTACACCTTC,CASSPAGQGYYGYTF
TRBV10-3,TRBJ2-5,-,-,TGTGCCATCAGTGACCAAGAGACCCAGTACTTC,CAISDQETQYF
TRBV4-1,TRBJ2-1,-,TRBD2,TGCGCCAGCAGCCAAGGGGAAGCGGGGGGGCCCGAATACAATGAGCAGTTCTTC,CASSQGEAGGPEYNEQFF
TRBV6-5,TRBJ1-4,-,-,TGTGCCACTTCCCAGGACCAGGGGTATGAAAAACTGTTTTTT,CATSQDQGYEKLFF
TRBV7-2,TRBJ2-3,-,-,TGTGCCAGCAGCCACCGGACGGTGAGCACAGATACGCAGTATTTT,CASSHRTVSTDTQYF
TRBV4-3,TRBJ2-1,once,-,TGCGCCAGCAGCCCAGGAGGGGGACGGCACTACAATGAGCAGTTCTTC,CASSPGGGRHYNEQFF
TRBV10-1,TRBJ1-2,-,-,TGCGCCAGCAGTGAGGCGACAGACTATGGCTACACCTTC,CASSEATDYGYTF
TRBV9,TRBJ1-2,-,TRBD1,TGTGCCAGCAGCGTAGCGCGGGACAGGGAGGACTATGGCTACACCTTC,CASSVARDREDYGYTF
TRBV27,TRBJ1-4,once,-,TGTGCCAGCAGCTCACTACATAGCCAGGAAAAACTGTTTTTT,CASSSLHSQEKLFF
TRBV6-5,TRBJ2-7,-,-,TGTGCCAGCAGTTACCTTGAGGGGGACCTCGAGCAGTACTTC,CASSYLEGDLEQYF
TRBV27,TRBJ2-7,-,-,TGTGCCAGCTCCCCCAGCCGGGCACACGAGCAGTACTTC,CASSPSRAHEQYF
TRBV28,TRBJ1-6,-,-,TGTGCCAGCAATCCAACTGGGACACGAAATTCACCCCTCCACTTT,CASNPTGTRNSPLHF
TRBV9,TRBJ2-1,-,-,TGTGCCAGCAGCTTGGGGGCAGCCTACAATGAGCAGTTCTTC,CASSLGAAYNEQFF
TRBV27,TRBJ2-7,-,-,TGTGCCAGCGGACCCTTCGGGACTCTATACGAGCAGTACTTC,CASGPFGTLYEQYF
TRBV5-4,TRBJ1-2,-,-,TGTGCCAGCAGCGTTGACAGCGTATCAAACTATGGCTACACCTTC,CASSVDSVSNYGYTF
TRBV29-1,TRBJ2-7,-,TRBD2,TGCAGCGTTGAGGGACTAGCGGGAGGAGCCTACGAGCAGTACTTC,CSVEGLAGGAYEQYF
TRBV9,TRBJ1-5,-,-,TGTGCCAGCAGCGTAGGATATTCCGATCAGCCCCAGCATTTT,CASSVGYSDQPQHF
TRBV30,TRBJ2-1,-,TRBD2,TGTGCCTGGAGCGCACTAGCGGACAATGAGCAGTTCTTC,CAWSALADNEQFF
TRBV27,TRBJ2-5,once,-,TGTGCCAGCAGTTTAATCAGGGCCGTCGAGACCCAGTACTTC,CASSLIRAVETQYF
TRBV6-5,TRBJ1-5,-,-,TGTGCCAGCAGTTTTTATAGCAATCAGCCCCAGCATTTT,CASSFYSNQPQHF
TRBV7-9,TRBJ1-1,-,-,TGTGCCAGCAGCTTTCCAGGAGCTTTCTTT,CASSFPGAFF
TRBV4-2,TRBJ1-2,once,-,TGTGCCAGCAGCCAAGAATTTCAGATCTATGGCTACACCTTC,CASSQEFQIYGYTF
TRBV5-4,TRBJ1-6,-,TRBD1,TGTGCCAGCAGTGACAGGGAGAGCTCCTATAATTCACCCCTCCACTTT,CASSDRESSYNSPLHF
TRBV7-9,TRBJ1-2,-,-,TGTGCCAGCAGCTTACCCCCACCCTTTGAAGTTAATGGCTACACCTTC,CASSLPPPFEVNGYTF
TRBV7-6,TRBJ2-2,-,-,TGTGCCAGCAGCTTAGCGGACTCCGGGGAGCTGTTTTTT,CASSLADSGELFF
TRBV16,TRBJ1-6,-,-,TGTGCCAGCAGCCAAGACGGCCAGGCAGGGTCACCCCTCCACTTT,CASSQDGQAGSPLHF
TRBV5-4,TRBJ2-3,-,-,TGTGCCAGCAGCTCCGGAGATACGCAGTATTTT,CASSSGDTQYF
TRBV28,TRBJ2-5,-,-,TGTGCCAGCAGTTTATTCGGACAACAAGAGACCCAGTACTTC,CASSLFGQQETQYF
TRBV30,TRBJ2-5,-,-,TGTGCCTGGAGATGTTGGGGGTGCGAGACCCAGTACTTC,CAWRCWGCETQYF
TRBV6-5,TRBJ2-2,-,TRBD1,TGTGCCAGCAGTTGGCTAGCAGGGGGCACCGGGGAGCTGTTTTTT,CASSWLAGGTGELFF
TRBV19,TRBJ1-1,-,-,TGTGCCAGCTTGGACGTGAACACTGAAGCTTTCTTT,CASLDVNTEAFF
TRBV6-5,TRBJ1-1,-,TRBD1,TGTGCCAGCAGTTCCTACAGGGGGCGGAACACTGAAGCTTTCTTT,CASSSYRGRNTEAFF
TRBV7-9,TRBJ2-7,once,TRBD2,TGTGCCAGCAGCTTATATAAGGGACTAGCCCCCTACGAGCAGTACTTC,CASSLYKGLAPYEQYF
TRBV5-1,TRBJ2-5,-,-,TGCGCCAGCAGCTTAGGTCAGGGCGGGGAGACCCAGTACTTC,CASSLGQGGETQYF
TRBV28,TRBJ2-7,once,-,TGTGCCAGCACCCCAGGGGTGGGGTACGAGCAGTACTTC,CASTPGVGYEQYF
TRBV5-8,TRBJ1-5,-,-,TGTGCCAGCACCTTGGACCTCAATCAGCCCCAGCATTTT,CASTLDLNQPQHF
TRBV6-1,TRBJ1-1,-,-,TGTGCCAGCAGTATACTACAGGAGAACACTGAAGCTTTCTTT,CASSILQENTEAFF
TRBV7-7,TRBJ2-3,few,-,TGTGCTAGCAGCTTACAGGCCTCAGATACGCAGTATTTT,CASSLQASDTQYF
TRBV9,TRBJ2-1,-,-,TGTGCCAGCAGCCTGGGCAGTTACAATGAGCAGTTCTTC,CASSLGSYNEQFF
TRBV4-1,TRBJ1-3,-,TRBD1,TGCGCCAGCAGCCAAGGGGGAGCGACAGGGCGCTCTGGAAACACCATATATTTT,CASSQGGATGRSGNTIYF
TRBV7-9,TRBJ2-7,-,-,TGTGCCAGCAGCTTAGCGGAGGGTTTCTCCTACGAGCAGTACTTC,CASSLAEGFSYEQYF
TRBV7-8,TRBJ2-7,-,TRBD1,TGTGCCAGCAGCTTACCGGACAGGGGCTACGAGCAGTACTTC,CASSLPDRGYEQYF
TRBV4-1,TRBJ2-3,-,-,TGCGCCAGCAGCCAAGCTCAGGATACGCAGTATTTT,CASSQAQDTQYF